This TCR beta chain was sequenced for a study of T-cell reconstitution after alpha-beta-depleted transplantation in children (TCRdb year 2016). Regarding the complete study: Using TCR repertoire profiling, the study followed T-cell immune reconstitution in a quantitative way in children after TCRalphabeta/CD19-depleted allogeneic hematopoietic cell transplantation.

In its sample, this clonotype was seen a few times. There is no known antigen for this receptor. The record has no base qualities; no much larger clone is one base away. The library was obtained by PCR. Sequencing was performed on an Illumina HiSeq 2500. TCR libraries were prepared with molecular barcoding, using unique molecular identifiers to normalize TCRbeta repertoire quantification. TCRdb applied fastp at Q25 and MiXCR to the public reads, then kept only in-frame beta chains. Every entry covers one CDR3 protein and lists the most common genes and DNA from its rows. Present in this sample are approximately 400,000 distinct CDR3 sequences, roughly 11% of which were seen just once. The ten top clones hold 4.5% to 7% of the sample. This specimen consisted of PBMCs from the stem cell graft donor, obtained from the stem cell graft. The TCR sequence derives from a human donor who donated a stem cell graft to a child with acute myeloid leukemia.

The encoded CDR3 is CAWRVTDLSNTEAFF. In nucleotide form, the sequence is TGTGCCTGGAGAGTCACGGACCTTTCGAACACTGAAGCTTTCTTT. The rearranged segments are TRBV30 and TRBJ1-1; there is no confident call for the D gene. V and J lose 3 bases and 1 base, and a span of 15 bases separates them. Sequences GTSNPN (CDR1) and SVGIG (CDR2) are obtained from the germline V gene (reference sequence). Counted from cysteine to phenylalanine, this CDR3 has 15 amino acids. This entry keeps only the CDR3 DNA: 45 bases, framed from base 1.